These 29 T cell receptor beta chains came from one sample sequenced in a study of T cell responses to AZD1222 COVID-19 vaccine. TCRdb's table, derived via immunoSEQ multiplex PCR, lists solely in-frame clones and lacks some. The data show about 86,000 clones, roughly 87% seen once. The sample in question was peripheral blood, obtained on day 0 of AZD1222 vaccination. All receptors come from an adult in good health.

The V call is TRBV2, the J call TRBJ1-2, with TRBD1 identical over 7 bases. In germline, CDR1 is SNHLY, CDR2 FYNNEI. J was trimmed by 4 bases and V by 7 bases; bases with no gene match: 6. This CDR3 has 13 amino acids. The CDR3 here is CASTRQGTYGYTF. The CDR3 DNA reads as TGTGCCAGCACTAGACAGGGAACCTATGGCTACACCTTC.

The rearrangement joins TRBV5-1 to TRBJ1-1; D call uncertain. Deletions cut 1 base from V and 1 base from J, with 8 bases between. The CDR3 runs to 14 residues. Looked up from germline, CDR1 is SGHRS and CDR2 is YFSETQ. CDR3 sequence (DNA): TGCGCCAGCAGCTTGTTGGAGGGGAACACTGAAGCTTTCTTT. This encodes CASSLLEGNTEAFF.

The rearrangement joins TRBV24-1 to TRBJ2-1; possibly TRBD1 for D (6 bases). The CDR3 is 16 residues long. Per the germline V gene, CDR1 is KGHDR and CDR2 is SFDVKD. V lost 5 bases, J lost 8 bases, and 21 bases lay in between. CDR3 nucleotides: TGTGCCACCAGTGGCCCCAGGTCAGGGGATAAGGATGAGCAGTTCTTC. Protein: CATSGPRSGDKDEQFF.

V gene TRBV4-1 combines with J gene TRBJ2-3; TRBD1 matches 8 bases. Germline CDR1 and CDR2: MGHRA and YSYEKL. This CDR3 has 16 amino acids. V shed 4 bases, J shed 5 bases, and the junction held 11 bases outside the gene matches. CDR3 sequence (DNA): TGCGCCAGCAGCCTCCAAACAGGGGGGCGGGGAGATACGCAGTATTTT. The encoded protein is CASSLQTGGRGDTQYF.

This clone was seen a few times. This CDR3 reads CASSEWVNGKRDTEAFF. The CDR3 DNA follows: TGTGCCAGCAGTGAATGGGTGAATGGGAAGCGGGATACTGAAGCTTTCTTT. The chain combines TRBV25-1 with TRBJ1-1; D is ambiguous. The CDR3 has 17 amino acids. V shed 1 base and J shed 5 bases, with 20 bases lying between them. Germline-derived CDR1 and CDR2 are MGHDK and SYGVNS.

The rearrangement uses TRBV7-2 and TRBJ1-2, with 7 positions matching TRBD1. J was trimmed by 3 bases and V by 4 bases; bases with no gene match: 8. CDR3 length: 15 residues. Germline CDR1 SGHTA, CDR2 FQGNSA. The DNA for the CDR3 is TGTGCCAGCAGCTACAGGCCAGGGGGGGACTATGGCTACACCTTC. Protein sequence: CASSYRPGGDYGYTF.

The V gene is TRBV11-2, the J gene TRBJ2-7; the match to TRBD1 covers 8 bases. J gave up 1 base and V 0 bases, and 2 bases lay outside the gene matches. CDR1 and CDR2 (germline): SGHAT, FQNNGV. The CDR3 has 15 residues. The CDR3 region is CASSLEWDRSYEQYF. The CDR3 nucleotides are TGTGCCAGCAGCTTAGAGTGGGACAGGTCCTACGAGCAGTACTTC.

The chain uses TRBV6-2 or TRBV6-3 and TRBJ2-7; tentative D call: TRBD1 (6 bases). Trimming cost V 2 bases and J 5 bases, with 7 bases left between them. The CDR3 consists of 12 residues. Per the germline V gene, CDR1 is MNHEY and CDR2 is SVGEGT. The CDR3 spells CASSYGQHEQYF. In DNA form, the CDR3 reads TGTGCCAGCAGTTACGGACAGCACGAGCAGTACTTC.

This rearrangement joins TRBV4-1 to TRBJ2-1, with 11 nucleotides matching TRBD2. Per germline, CDR1 MGHRA and CDR2 YSYEKL. J was trimmed by 5 bases and V by 4 bases; bases with no gene match: 7. The CDR3 is made up of 16 amino acids. CDR3 amino acids: CASSRDGTSGHNEQFF. The CDR3 DNA sequence: TGCGCCAGCAGCCGTGACGGGACTAGCGGACACAATGAGCAGTTCTTC.

The chain couples TRBV30 to TRBJ2-2, with TRBD2 matching 12 bases. The V gene end was trimmed by 8 bases and the J gene end by 2 bases; junction bases not matched to a gene: 15. CDR1 is GTSNPN and CDR2 is SVGIG in the germline V gene (reference sequence). This CDR3 region has 18 residues. CDR3 DNA sequence: TGTGCCGGATCACGACTAGCGGGGGCTTTTGTAAACACCGGGGAGCTGTTTTTT. Protein product: CAGSRLAGAFVNTGELFF.

The chain uses TRBV2 and TRBJ2-1, with a tentative D call TRBD1 (6 bases). The CDR3 consists of 15 residues. V lost 3 bases, J lost 5 bases, and 14 bases lay in between. The V gene's germline CDR1 is SNHLY and CDR2 FYNNEI. The CDR3 here is CASSESPGTNNEQFF. The CDR3 DNA reads as TGTGCCAGCAGTGAGTCCCCAGGGACAAACAATGAGCAGTTCTTC.

This chain joins TRBV6-5 and TRBJ2-2; TRBD2 is a possible D gene (5 bases). Between the trimmed V and J ends, which lost 8 bases and 4 bases, there was a span of 11 bases. The germline V gene encodes CDR1 MNHEY and CDR2 SVGAGI. The CDR3 is 13 residues long. The CDR3 sequence is CASGRMGTGELFF. As DNA, the CDR3 is TGTGCCAGCGGGAGAATGGGCACCGGGGAGCTGTTTTTT.

The chain couples TRBV7-8 to TRBJ1-6, with 10 bases fitting TRBD1. The CDR3 loop spans 14 amino acids. Looked up from germline, CDR1 is SGHVS and CDR2 is FQNEAQ. The trim removed 7 bases at V and 8 bases at J, leaving 5 bases unmatched. CDR3 bases: TGTGCCAGCAAGGCCGGGACAGGGGATTCACCCCTCCACTTT. This gives the protein CASKAGTGDSPLHF.

The chain joins TRBV19 to TRBJ2-2; 12 bases match TRBD2. V lost 5 bases, J lost 5 bases, and 6 bases stayed unmatched. The CDR3 has 16 amino acids. Germline CDR1 is LNHDA and CDR2 is SQIVND (reference sequence). The chain's CDR3 is CASSPWTSGTTGELFF. CDR3 DNA: TGTGCCAGTAGTCCTTGGACTAGCGGGACTACCGGGGAGCTGTTTTTT. Drawing the rest from reference TRBV19 and TRBJ2-2, the complete variable domain is DGGITQSPKYLFRKEGQNVTLSCEQNLNHDAMYWYRQDPGQGLRLIYYSQIVNDFQKGDIAEGYSVSREKKESFPLTVTSAQKNPTAFYLCASSPWTSGTTGELFFGEGSRLTVL.

V gene TRBV5-5 combines with J gene TRBJ2-7, with 8 nucleotides matching TRBD1. The CDR3 loop spans 15 amino acids. CDR1 SGHKS and CDR2 YYEKEE come from the germline V gene (reference sequence). Losses at the gene ends were 0 bases for V and 5 bases for J; bases not matched to a gene: 7. The CDR3 region is CASSLAWTGINEQYF. The CDR3 region has the DNA TGTGCCAGCAGCTTGGCCTGGACAGGGATCAACGAGCAGTACTTC. The full variable domain, rest sourced from reference TRBV5-5 and TRBJ2-7, is DAGVTQSPTHLIKTRGQQVTLRCSPISGHKSVSWYQQVLGQGPQFIFQYYEKEERGRGNFPDRFSARQFPNYSSELNVNALLLGDSALYLCASSLAWTGINEQYFGPGTRLTVT.

This sequence joins TRBV7-2 and TRBJ1-5; 7 positions agree with TRBD1. The CDR3 spans 15 residues. V gave up 5 bases and J gave up 4 bases; unmatched junction bases: 8. Germline V lookup: CDR1 SGHTA, CDR2 FQGNSA. CDR3 DNA sequence: TGTGCCAGCAGCCCAGCAGGGGGGGCGAATCAGCCCCAGCATTTT. Translation gives CASSPAGGANQPQHF.

V usage is TRBV11-2 and J usage is TRBJ2-7; D is uncertain. V lost 4 bases and J lost 2, with 9 bases in between. This CDR3 is 13 amino acids long. Germline V gene data show CDR1 as SGHAT and CDR2 as FQNNGV. This chain's CDR3 is CASSSRITYEQYF. The CDR3 DNA reads TGTGCCAGCAGCTCTAGAATCACCTACGAGCAGTACTTC.

CDR3 in amino acids: CASRGTGSSGNYGYTF. In DNA, the CDR3 is TGTGCCAGCAGAGGGACAGGGTCCTCCGGTAACTATGGCTACACCTTC. The chain links TRBV6-6 to TRBJ1-2, with 9 bases lining up with TRBD1. This CDR3 is built from 16 residues. V shed 6 bases, J shed 1 base, and the junction held 9 bases outside the gene matches. CDR1 MNHNY and CDR2 SVGAGI come from the germline V gene (reference sequence).

This rearrangement joins TRBV10-2 to TRBJ2-2; D is possibly TRBD2 (6 bases). Trimming removed 4 bases at V and 4 bases at J, with 13 bases between. The CDR3 extends over 15 amino acids. CDR1 is WSHSY and CDR2 is SAAADI in the germline V gene. Here the CDR3 DNA reads TGCGCCAGCAGTGCGGCGGGACCACCCACCGGGGAGCTGTTTTTT. Translated: CASSAAGPPTGELFF.

The chain joins TRBV6-5 to TRBJ2-1; unclear D gene. Deletions cut 2 bases from V and 0 bases from J, with 8 bases between. The CDR3 contains 15 residues. CDR1 MNHEY and CDR2 SVGAGI come from the germline V gene. CDR3 nucleotide sequence: TGTGCCAGCAGTTACGAAGCGAGCTCCTACAATGAGCAGTTCTTC. Translating gives CASSYEASSYNEQFF.

The chain uses TRBV27 and TRBJ2-2, with 10 bases fitting TRBD2. Germline V CDR1 and CDR2: MNHEY, SMNVEV (reference sequence). The CDR3 is 20 residues long. V was clipped by 4 bases and J by 0 bases; unmatched bases: 14. CDR3 in DNA: TGTGCCAGCAGTTCCTTCCTAATCCTAGCGGGAGAGGCGAACACCGGGGAGCTGTTTTTT. Protein product: CASSSFLILAGEANTGELFF.

J is TRBJ1-5 and V is TRBV19; D might be TRBD1 (6 bases). Germline CDR1 LNHDA, CDR2 SQIVND (reference sequence). The CDR3 spans 14 residues. V lost 2 bases, J lost 8 bases, and 13 bases lay in between. CDR3 amino acids: CASSISQGTKPQHF. Here the CDR3 DNA reads TGTGCCAGTAGTATAAGCCAGGGGACCAAGCCCCAGCATTTT.

On this clone: Additional DNA sequences in this sample encode the identical CDR3. The chain carries TRBV19 and TRBJ1-5; maybe TRBD1 (5 bases). The germline CDR1 and CDR2 sequences are LNHDA and SQIVND (reference sequence). The CDR3 is 15 amino acids. Trimming left V 1 base short and J 0 bases short, with 7 bases between. This CDR3 is CASSIGGGSNQPQHF. The CDR3 DNA reads as TGTGCCAGTAGTATAGGCGGGGGTAGCAATCAGCCCCAGCATTTT.

This clone is a singleton in its sample. The chain couples TRBV5-6 to TRBJ2-5; D assignment may be TRBD1 or TRBD2 (5 bases each). The CDR3 contains 13 residues. The V end lost 4 bases, the J end lost 2 bases, and 9 bases lay between the germline ends. The V gene's germline CDR1 is SGHDT and CDR2 YYEEEE. The CDR3 bases are TGTGCCAGCAGCCAGGGACGGCAAGAGACCCAGTACTTC. This sequence encodes CASSQGRQETQYF.

The chain recombines TRBV11-2 with TRBJ2-7; 10 bases fit TRBD1. Unmatched junction bases numbered 15, after V lost 4 bases and J lost 9 bases. Germline CDR1 is SGHAT and CDR2 is FQNNGV. The CDR3 has 16 residues. The CDR3 is CASSSSTGTGVRGQYF. The CDR3 coding sequence is TGTGCCAGCAGCTCCTCGACCGGGACAGGGGTCAGGGGGCAGTACTTC.

This chain connects TRBV5-5 to TRBJ2-1; 11 positions agree with TRBD2. This CDR3 has 17 residues. V was pared by 4 bases and J by 0 bases, with 6 bases of the junction left unmatched. Per the germline V gene, CDR1 is SGHKS and CDR2 is YYEKEE (reference sequence). CDR3 amino acids: CASSPGTSGSSYNEQFF. In nucleotides, the CDR3 is TGTGCCAGCAGCCCCGGGACTAGCGGCAGCTCCTACAATGAGCAGTTCTTC. The full variable domain, completed using reference TRBV5-5 and TRBJ2-1, is DAGVTQSPTHLIKTRGQQVTLRCSPISGHKSVSWYQQVLGQGPQFIFQYYEKEERGRGNFPDRFSARQFPNYSSELNVNALLLGDSALYLCASSPGTSGSSYNEQFFGPGTRLTVL.

The chain is built from TRBV7-9 and TRBJ1-1; TRBD1 agrees at 7 bases. Germline V gene lookup returns CDR1 SEHNR and CDR2 FQNEAQ (reference sequence). The CDR3 totals 13 residues. V was pared by 3 bases and J by 7 bases, with 5 bases of the junction left unmatched. The chain's CDR3 is CASSLSRGNEAFF. For the CDR3, the DNA is TGTGCCAGCAGCTTGTCCAGGGGGAATGAAGCTTTCTTT.

This sequence joins TRBV5-1 and TRBJ2-1; the D gene is possibly TRBD1 (5 bases). V shed 0 bases and J shed 1 base, with 5 bases lying between them. The CDR3 runs 14 residues. From germline, CDR1 is SGHRS and CDR2 YFSETQ. The DNA of the CDR3 is TGCGCCAGCAGCTTGGGACAGTCCTACAATGAGCAGTTCTTC. This codes for CASSLGQSYNEQFF.

The chain links TRBV12-5 to TRBJ1-6; D not resolved. The CDR3 totals 15 residues. Per germline, CDR1 LGHNT and CDR2 FRNRAP. V was pared by 2 bases and J by 5 bases, with 10 bases between. The CDR3 spells CASGLTSPNNSPLHF. The CDR3 nucleotides are TGTGCTAGTGGTTTGACCAGTCCAAATAATTCACCCCTCCACTTT.